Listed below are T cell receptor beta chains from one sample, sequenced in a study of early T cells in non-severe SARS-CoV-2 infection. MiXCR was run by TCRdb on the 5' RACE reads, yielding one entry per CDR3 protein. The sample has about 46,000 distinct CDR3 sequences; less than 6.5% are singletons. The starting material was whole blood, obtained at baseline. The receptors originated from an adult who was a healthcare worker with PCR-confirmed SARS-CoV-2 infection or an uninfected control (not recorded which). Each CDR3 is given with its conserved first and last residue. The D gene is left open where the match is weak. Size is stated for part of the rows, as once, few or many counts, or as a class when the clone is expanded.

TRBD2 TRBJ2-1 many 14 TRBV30 CAWSRLALANEQFF TGTGCCTGGAGTCGACTAGCGCTCGCTAATGAGCAGTTCTTC
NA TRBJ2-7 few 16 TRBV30 CAWVPLIGPQGYEQYF TGTGCCTGGGTCCCCTTGATAGGGCCACAAGGCTACGAGCAGTACTTC
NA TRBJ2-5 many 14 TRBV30 CAWSVYGYQETQYF TGTGCCTGGAGTGTATACGGGTACCAAGAGACCCAGTACTTC
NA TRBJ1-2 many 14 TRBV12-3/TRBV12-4 CASTSVEVNYGYTF TGTGCCAGCACCTCAGTAGAAGTCAACTATGGCTACACCTTC
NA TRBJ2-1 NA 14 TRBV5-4 CASSLETGYNEQFF TGTGCCAGCAGCTTGGAGACAGGATACAATGAGCAGTTCTTC
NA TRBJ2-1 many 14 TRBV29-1 CSVVREILYNEQFF TGCAGCGTTGTAAGGGAGATCCTCTACAATGAGCAGTTCTTC
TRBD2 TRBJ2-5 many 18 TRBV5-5 CASRRTGNKREAQETQYF TGTGCCAGCAGGCGTACAGGGAATAAGCGGGAGGCCCAAGAGACCCAGTACTTC
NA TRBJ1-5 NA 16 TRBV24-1 CATSDLSSLPDQPQHF TGTGCCACCAGTGATTTAAGCAGTCTTCCTGATCAGCCCCAGCATTTT
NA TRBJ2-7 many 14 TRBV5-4 CASSLLPSGYEQYF TGTGCCAGCAGCTTGTTGCCCTCCGGCTACGAGCAGTACTTC
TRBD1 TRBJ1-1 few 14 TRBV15 CATSRKQGDTEAFF TGTGCCACCAGCAGGAAACAGGGGGACACTGAAGCTTTCTTT
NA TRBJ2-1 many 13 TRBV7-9 CASSATGFNEQFF TGTGCCAGCAGCGCAACAGGGTTCAATGAGCAGTTCTTC
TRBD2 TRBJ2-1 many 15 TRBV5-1 CASSLETSGRGEQFF TGCGCCAGCAGTTTGGAGACTAGCGGACGTGGGGAGCAGTTCTTC
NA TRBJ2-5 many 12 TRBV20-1 CSAKAQGETQYF TGCAGTGCTAAAGCCCAGGGAGAGACCCAGTACTTC
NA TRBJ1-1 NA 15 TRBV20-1 CSARDTPNPNTEAFF TGCAGTGCTAGAGATACTCCAAACCCGAACACTGAAGCTTTCTTT
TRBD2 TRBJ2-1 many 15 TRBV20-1 CSARRREGLDNEQFF TGCAGTGCTAGGAGGCGGGAGGGCCTAGACAATGAGCAGTTCTTC
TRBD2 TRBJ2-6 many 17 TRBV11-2 CASSRGLAGSGANVLTF TGTGCCAGCAGCCGTGGACTAGCGGGATCTGGGGCCAACGTCCTGACTTTC
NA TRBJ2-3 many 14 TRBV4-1 CASSQVPSGDTQYF TGCGCCAGCAGCCAAGTGCCTTCGGGAGATACGCAGTATTTT
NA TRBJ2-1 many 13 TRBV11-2 CASSLWPNNEQFF TGTGCCAGCAGCTTGTGGCCGAACAATGAGCAGTTCTTC
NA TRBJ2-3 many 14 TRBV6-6 CASSFAARKDTQYF TGTGCCAGCAGTTTTGCGGCAAGAAAAGATACGCAGTATTTT
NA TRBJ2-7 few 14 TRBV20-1 CSATLSGKRGEQYF TGCAGTGCTACCCTAAGCGGAAAACGGGGCGAGCAGTACTTC
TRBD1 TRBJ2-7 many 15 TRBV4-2 CASSQDGDSSYEQYF TGTGCCAGCAGCCAAGATGGGGACAGCTCCTACGAGCAGTACTTC
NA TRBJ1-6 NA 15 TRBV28 CASIPFAEGYSPLHF TGTGCCAGCATCCCCTTCGCGGAAGGGTATTCACCCCTCCACTTT
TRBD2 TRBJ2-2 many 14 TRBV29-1 CSAPGLANTGELFF TGCAGCGCCCCGGGACTAGCGAACACCGGGGAGCTGTTTTTT
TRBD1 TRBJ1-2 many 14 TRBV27 CASSLRAGGGGYTF TGTGCCAGCAGTTTACGGGCAGGGGGAGGTGGCTACACCTTC
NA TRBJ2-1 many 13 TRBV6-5 CAALDSSYNEQFF TGTGCCGCTCTAGACAGTTCCTACAATGAGCAGTTCTTC
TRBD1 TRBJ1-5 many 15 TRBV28 CASSSGDRESQPQHF TGTGCCAGCAGTAGCGGGGACAGGGAGAGTCAGCCCCAGCATTTT
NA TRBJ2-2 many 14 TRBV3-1 CASSTGTNTGELFF TGTGCCAGCAGCACGGGGACGAACACCGGGGAGCTGTTTTTT